The 25 T cell receptor beta chains listed next were all sequenced from one sample in a study of blood T cell repertoires in COVID-19. The assay was immunoSEQ multiplex PCR, and TCRdb's table has in-frame clones only and misses some. Here the sample spans more than 70,000 clones, 65% to 85% being singletons. The sequenced sample was peripheral blood. The receptors stem from a woman aged 80 or older with active or convalescent COVID-19.

The genes are TRBV5-5 and TRBJ2-3; 11 nucleotides match TRBD2. Germline assignment: CDR1 SGHKS and CDR2 YYEKEE (reference sequence). The ends lost 4 bases at V and 2 bases at J; junction bases unmatched: 6. This CDR3 has 16 amino acids. The CDR3 nucleotides read TGTGCCAGCAGCACTAGACTAGCGGGATCCACAGATACGCAGTATTTT. This encodes CASSTRLAGSTDTQYF.

The chain uses TRBV19 and TRBJ1-1, with 10 bases that match TRBD1. After removal of 10 bases from V and 4 bases from J, the junction contained 18 bases not matched to a gene. Germline CDR1 reads LNHDA; CDR2 reads SQIVND (reference sequence). This CDR3 contains 17 residues. CDR3 in amino acids: CATLRGGTGVSGTEAFF. The CDR3 bases are TGTGCCACACTCCGGGGGGGGACAGGGGTGTCTGGCACTGAAGCTTTCTTT. The variable domain in full, completed from reference TRBV19 and TRBJ1-1, reads DGGITQSPKYLFRKEGQNVTLSCEQNLNHDAMYWYRQDPGQGLRLIYYSQIVNDFQKGDIAEGYSVSREKKESFPLTVTSAQKNPTAFYLCATLRGGTGVSGTEAFFGQGTRLTVV.

This clone was detected once. The J gene is TRBJ2-2, the V gene TRBV14; tentatively, D is TRBD2 (5 bases). With 4 bases removed from V and 4 bases from J, the gap between germline ends came to 13 bases. The germline V gene has CDR1 SGHDN and CDR2 FVKESK. The CDR3 totals 15 residues. As DNA, the CDR3 is TGTGCCAGCAGCCGGCGGAGGCTAGGCACCGGGGAGCTGTTTTTT. Amino acid sequence: CASSRRRLGTGELFF.

This sequence joins TRBV24-1 and TRBJ2-5, with 11 nucleotides matching TRBD1. In germline, CDR1 is KGHDR, CDR2 SFDVKD. The CDR3 sequence is 18 residues long. Trimming cost V 4 bases and J 7 bases; bases outside gene matches: 16. CDR3 DNA sequence: TGTGCCACCAGTGACCCACGGGGGGGGACAGGGGGTATCGTGACCCAGTACTTC. This gives the protein CATSDPRGGTGGIVTQYF.

This rearrangement joins TRBV7-9 to TRBJ2-1; 9 bases agree with TRBD1. CDR1 and CDR2 from the germline V gene are SEHNR and FQNEAQ (reference sequence). CDR3 size: 15 residues. V dropped 4 bases and J dropped 6; count of bases not matched to a gene: 7. The CDR3 protein is CASSWGQGSFNEQFF. The CDR3 DNA follows: TGTGCCAGCAGCTGGGGACAGGGTAGTTTCAATGAGCAGTTCTTC.

This chain uses TRBV28 with TRBJ2-7; the D is unclear. The V gene's germline CDR1 is MDHEN and CDR2 SYDVKM. V gave up 2 bases and J gave up 3 bases, with 8 bases separating them. The CDR3 runs 13 residues. Here the CDR3 DNA reads TGTGCCAGCAGTTTAGCGCACGACTACGAGCAGTACTTC. Its translation: CASSLAHDYEQYF.

CDR3 sequence reads: CASSFHRNDNNSPLHF. CDR3 coding DNA: TGTGCCAGCAGCTTTCACAGGAACGACAATAATTCACCCCTCCACTTT. The gene calls are TRBV5-5 and TRBJ1-6, with a possible D match to TRBD1 (5 bases). The germline V gene encodes CDR1 SGHKS and CDR2 YYEKEE (reference sequence). With 2 bases removed from V and 5 bases from J, the gap between germline ends came to 14 bases. This CDR3 region has 16 residues.

The V and J genes are TRBV7-9 and TRBJ2-3, with a possible D match to TRBD2 (5 bases). With 2 bases removed from V and 0 bases from J, the gap between germline ends came to 6 bases. CDR1 and CDR2 from the germline V gene are SEHNR and FQNEAQ (reference sequence). This CDR3 is 14 amino acids long. In nucleotides, the CDR3 is TGTGCCAGCAGCTTATCGGGGAGCACAGATACGCAGTATTTT. It is translated as CASSLSGSTDTQYF.

CDR3 residues: CAGRGQPNSPLHF. The CDR3 DNA is TGTGCCGGACGGGGACAACCTAATTCACCCCTCCACTTT. This chain joins TRBV30 and TRBJ1-6; weak D call: TRBD1 (6 bases). The CDR3 is 13 residues long. CDR1 and CDR2 (germline): GTSNPN, SVGIG (reference sequence). V was trimmed by 8 bases and J by 6 bases, leaving 14 bases between them. The full variable domain, in which reference TRBV30 and TRBJ1-6 provide the parts outside the CDR3, is SQTIHQWPATLVQPVGSPLSLECTVEGTSNPNLYWYRQAAGRGLQLLFYSVGIGQISSEVPQNLSASRPQDRQFILSSKKLLLSDSGFYLCAGRGQPNSPLHFGNGTRLTVT.

This chain links TRBV9 with TRBJ2-7; 9 positions agree with TRBD1. The germline CDR1 and CDR2 sequences are SGDLS and YYNGEE. J lost 2 bases, V lost 0 bases, and 6 bases had no gene match. CDR3 length: 16 amino acids. The chain's CDR3 is CASSVAPTGGTYEQYF. Written as DNA, the CDR3 is TGTGCCAGCAGCGTAGCTCCGACAGGGGGAACCTACGAGCAGTACTTC.

The genes are TRBV7-2 and TRBJ2-7; 7 bases are shared with TRBD2. This CDR3 has 13 amino acids. With 3 bases clipped from V and 3 bases from J, the junction kept 2 bases outside the gene matches. Germline CDR1 reads SGHTA; CDR2 reads FQGNSA. The CDR3 DNA reads as TGTGCCAGCAGCTTTGGGGGGGGCTACGAGCAGTACTTC. Encoded protein: CASSFGGGYEQYF.

DNA of the CDR3: TGTGCCAGCAGGCCGAACTTCGGGACAGGGGGTGGAAACACCATATATTTT. Encoded protein: CASRPNFGTGGGNTIYF. This chain joins TRBV7-9 and TRBJ1-3; TRBD1 matches at 11 bases. This CDR3 contains 17 residues. Germline trimming cut 6 bases from V and 3 bases from J; bases unmatched to any gene: 10. CDR1 and CDR2 (germline): SEHNR, FQNEAQ (reference sequence). Supplemented by reference TRBV7-9 and TRBJ1-3, the full variable domain reads DTGVSQNPRHKITKRGQNVTFRCDPISEHNRLYWYRQTLGQGPEFLTYFQNEAQLEKSRLLSDRFSAERPKGSFSTLEIQRTEQGDSAMYLCASRPNFGTGGGNTIYFGEGSWLTVV.

The chain combines TRBV29-1 with TRBJ2-5, with D tentatively TRBD2 (5 bases). CDR3 size: 14 residues. CDR1 SQVTM and CDR2 ANQGSEA come from the germline V gene. Trimming took off 7 bases at V and 9 bases at J, with 24 bases between the two ends. The DNA for the CDR3 is TGCAGCGCCGCTAAAGTGACACCACCCGGGGCCCAGTACTTC. Translating it yields CSAAKVTPPGAQYF. Supplemented by reference TRBV29-1 and TRBJ2-5, the full variable domain reads SAVISQKPSRDICQRGTSLTIQCQVDSQVTMMFWYRQQPGQSLTLIATANQGSEATYESGFVIDKFPISRPNLTFSTLTVSNMSPEDSSIYLCSAAKVTPPGAQYFGPGTRLLVL.

This sequence joins TRBV2 and TRBJ1-1; D remains ambiguous. Germline assignment: CDR1 SNHLY and CDR2 FYNNEI. The V end was cut by 1 base, the J end by 4 bases, with 10 bases between. The CDR3 has 14 amino acids. The CDR3 is CASSEDFGSTEAFF. In DNA, the CDR3 is TGTGCCAGCAGTGAAGATTTTGGGAGCACTGAAGCTTTCTTT.

The J gene is TRBJ1-3, the V gene TRBV30; tentative D call: TRBD1 (6 bases). The CDR3 totals 15 residues. Germline V lookup: CDR1 GTSNPN, CDR2 SVGIG (reference sequence). Trimming took 4 bases from V and 8 from J, leaving 21 bases between them. The CDR3: CAWKIIRDKADTIYF. The CDR3 DNA reads as TGTGCCTGGAAGATCATCCGGGACAAAGCGGACACCATATATTTT.

The CDR3 region is CASSPSDEQYF. The CDR3, as DNA: TGTGCCAGCAGTCCCTCGGACGAGCAGTACTTC. The chain carries TRBV6-6 and TRBJ2-7; no definite D call. The V and J ends lost 5 bases and 5 bases respectively, with 7 bases between them. The CDR3 consists of 11 residues. Germline values: CDR1 MNHNY, CDR2 SVGAGI (reference sequence).

This clone was seen more than once but under ten times. The gene calls are TRBV2 and TRBJ2-7; weak D call: TRBD2 (6 bases). Germline CDR1 SNHLY, CDR2 FYNNEI. Trimming took 0 bases from V and 5 from J, leaving 11 bases between them. This CDR3 has 14 residues. CDR3 loop: CASSEALWRDEQYF. CDR3 in DNA: TGTGCCAGCAGTGAAGCGCTCTGGAGGGACGAGCAGTACTTC.

The chain links TRBV19 to TRBJ2-7; 7 positions match TRBD2. CDR1 and CDR2 (germline): LNHDA, SQIVND (reference sequence). V was clipped by 2 bases and J by 3 bases; unmatched bases: 7. This CDR3 is 15 amino acids long. The CDR3 nucleotides are TGTGCCAGTAGTATAAGATCAGCGGGAAGCTACGAGCAGTACTTC. It yields the protein CASSIRSAGSYEQYF.

The rearrangement uses TRBV30 and TRBJ2-2; the D gene is possibly TRBD2 (6 bases). This CDR3 comprises 15 residues. V was pared by 2 bases and J by 6 bases, with 16 bases between. Germline CDR1 is GTSNPN and CDR2 is SVGIG (reference sequence). Here the CDR3 reads CAWSSGGLASGELFF. CDR3 nucleotide sequence: TGTGCCTGGAGTTCCGGAGGGTTGGCGTCCGGGGAGCTGTTTTTT.

This rearrangement joins TRBV10-2 to TRBJ1-3; tentative D call: TRBD1 (5 bases). The CDR3 extends over 14 amino acids. Germline V CDR1 and CDR2: WSHSY, SAAADI. V lost 4 bases and J 3 bases, leaving 10 bases between the germline ends. CDR3 residues: CASSGRVGGNTIYF. Written as DNA, the CDR3 is TGCGCCAGCAGTGGCAGGGTAGGTGGAAACACCATATATTTT.

This clone was detected only once. The chain recombines TRBV3-1 (or the pseudogene TRBV3-2) with TRBJ1-1; a weak D match, TRBD1 (6 bases). The V and J ends lost 5 bases and 5 bases respectively, with 27 bases between them. Looked up from germline, CDR1 is LGHDT and CDR2 is YNNKEL (reference sequence). This CDR3 has 18 amino acids. The CDR3 DNA reads TGTGCCAGCAGCTCAAGTGGGGGCTGGGGAGGGGTAGTGACTGAAGCTTTCTTT. Its translation: CASSSSGGWGGVVTEAFF.

The chain combines TRBV7-3 with TRBJ2-1; unclear D gene. The CDR3 length is 13 residues. V gave up 4 bases and J gave up 9 bases, with 13 bases separating them. Germline CDR1 and CDR2: SGHTA and FQGTGA. CDR3 loop: CASSSPAVGEQFF. CDR3 DNA: TGTGCCAGCAGCTCCCCGGCGGTGGGTGAGCAGTTCTTC.

The chain employs TRBV19 and TRBJ2-3; D gene ambiguous. The germline V gene encodes CDR1 LNHDA and CDR2 SQIVND (reference sequence). Deletions cut 1 base from V and 1 base from J, with 15 bases between. This CDR3 contains 17 residues. The CDR3 DNA reads TGTGCCAGTAGTATAGGTTTCAGGCAATGGGGCACAGATACGCAGTATTTT. Translation gives CASSIGFRQWGTDTQYF.

This clone has only one observation. The rearrangement joins TRBV7-2 to TRBJ2-7; tentative D call: TRBD1 (5 bases). The V end was cut by 5 bases, the J end by 3 bases, with 11 bases between. Per germline, CDR1 SGHTA and CDR2 FQGNSA. The CDR3 spans 13 residues. The CDR3 DNA reads TGTGCCAGCAGCCCGGCAGGGCGCTACGAGCAGTACTTC. Translating gives CASSPAGRYEQYF.

The DNA for the CDR3 is TGTGCCAGCAGTTACTCGGAGCAAGGGCAGTTCTTC. Translating gives CASSYSEQGQFF. The V call is TRBV6-2 or TRBV6-3, the J call TRBJ2-1; no reliable D call. This CDR3 region has 12 residues. Germline V gene lookup returns CDR1 MNHEY and CDR2 SVGEGT. V was trimmed by 0 bases and J by 12 bases, leaving 9 bases between them.